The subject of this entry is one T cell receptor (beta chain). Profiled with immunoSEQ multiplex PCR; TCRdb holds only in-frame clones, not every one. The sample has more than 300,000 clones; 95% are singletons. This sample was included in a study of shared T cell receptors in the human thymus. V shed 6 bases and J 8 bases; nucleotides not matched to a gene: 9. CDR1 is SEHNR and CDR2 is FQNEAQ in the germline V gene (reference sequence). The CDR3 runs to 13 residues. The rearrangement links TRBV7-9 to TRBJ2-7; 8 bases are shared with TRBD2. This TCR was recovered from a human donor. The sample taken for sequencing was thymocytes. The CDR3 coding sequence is TGTGCCAGCAGAGTTAGCGGGATAGTGAAGCAGTACTTC. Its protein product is CASRVSGIVKQYF.